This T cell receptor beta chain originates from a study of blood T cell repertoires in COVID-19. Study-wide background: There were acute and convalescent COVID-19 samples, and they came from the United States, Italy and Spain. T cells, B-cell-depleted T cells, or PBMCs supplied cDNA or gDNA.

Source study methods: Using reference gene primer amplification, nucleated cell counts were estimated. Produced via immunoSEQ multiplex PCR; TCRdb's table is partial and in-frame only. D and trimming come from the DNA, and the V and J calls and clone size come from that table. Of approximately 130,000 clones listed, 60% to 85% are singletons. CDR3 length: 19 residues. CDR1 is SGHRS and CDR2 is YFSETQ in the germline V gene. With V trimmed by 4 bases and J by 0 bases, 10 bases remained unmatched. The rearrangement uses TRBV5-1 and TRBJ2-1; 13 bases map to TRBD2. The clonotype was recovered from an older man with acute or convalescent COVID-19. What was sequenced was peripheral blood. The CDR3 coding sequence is TGCGCCAGCAGCATCGTGGGACTAGCGGGGTCAAGCTCCTACAATGAGCAGTTCTTC. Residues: CASSIVGLAGSSSYNEQFF.